This paragraph reports one T cell receptor beta chain. The antigen remains undetermined. The length of the CDR3 is 13 residues. The germline gives CDR1 LNHDA, CDR2 SQIVND (reference sequence). Between the trimmed V and J ends, which lost 4 bases and 5 bases, there was a span of 10 bases. Produced via immunoSEQ multiplex PCR; TCRdb's table is partial and in-frame only. The data show some 130,000 clones, with 70% to 90% seen just once and approximately 1.7% held by the top ten. This entry is derived from a study of T cell responses to AZD1222 COVID-19 vaccine. Looking at the study overall: Recipients boosted at about 4 weeks or about 12 weeks are pooled. The study, taken as a whole, reports: Variant regions that are unmutated are reportedly the target of nearly half of spike-specific TCRs. After two AZD1222 doses, spike-specific TCR breadth and depth rose versus day 0.

Sequencing used peripheral blood, obtained on day 0 of AZD1222 vaccination. This chain uses TRBV19 with TRBJ2-3; D is unresolved. The TCR was taken from an adult in good health. The CDR3 DNA is TGTGCCAGTAGTACCGTTCGCGGAGATACGCAGTATTTT. This gives the protein CASSTVRGDTQYF.